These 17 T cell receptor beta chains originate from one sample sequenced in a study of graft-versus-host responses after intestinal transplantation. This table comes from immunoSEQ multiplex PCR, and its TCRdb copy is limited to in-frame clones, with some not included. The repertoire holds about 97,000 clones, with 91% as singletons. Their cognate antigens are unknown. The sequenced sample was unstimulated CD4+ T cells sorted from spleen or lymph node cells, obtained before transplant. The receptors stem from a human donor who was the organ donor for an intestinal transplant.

The CDR3 region is CASSQQGLVHSGANVLTF. CDR3 DNA: TGTGCCAGCAGCCAACAGGGTTTAGTCCACTCTGGGGCCAACGTCCTGACTTTC. V and J are TRBV7-3 and TRBJ2-6; tentative D call: TRBD1 (6 bases). Germline lookup yields CDR1 SGHTA and CDR2 FQGTGA. The CDR3 consists of 18 residues. The germline V and J ends were trimmed by 5 bases and 0 bases, with 17 bases remaining between them.

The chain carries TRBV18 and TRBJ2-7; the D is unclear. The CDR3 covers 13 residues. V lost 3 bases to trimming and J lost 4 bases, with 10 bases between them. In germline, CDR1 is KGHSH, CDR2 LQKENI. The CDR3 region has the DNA TGTGCCAGCTCACCGCGGCAGCTTTACGAGCAGTACTTC. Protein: CASSPRQLYEQYF.

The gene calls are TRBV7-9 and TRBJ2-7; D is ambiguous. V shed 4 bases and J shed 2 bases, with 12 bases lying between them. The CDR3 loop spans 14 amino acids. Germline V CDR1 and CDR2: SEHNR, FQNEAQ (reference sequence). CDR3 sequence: CASSSFAVAYEQYF. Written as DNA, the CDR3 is TGTGCCAGCAGCTCCTTTGCGGTGGCCTACGAGCAGTACTTC. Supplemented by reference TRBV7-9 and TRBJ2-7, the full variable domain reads DTGVSQNPRHKITKRGQNVTFRCDPISEHNRLYWYRQTLGQGPEFLTYFQNEAQLEKSRLLSDRFSAERPKGSFSTLEIQRTEQGDSAMYLCASSSFAVAYEQYFGPGTRLTVT.

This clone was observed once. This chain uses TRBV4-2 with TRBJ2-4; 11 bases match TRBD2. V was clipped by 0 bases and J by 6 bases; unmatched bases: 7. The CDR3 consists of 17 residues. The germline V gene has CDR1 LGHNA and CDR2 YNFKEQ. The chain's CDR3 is CASSQDSSGGAGNIQYF. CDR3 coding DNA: TGTGCCAGCAGCCAAGATAGTAGCGGGGGGGCTGGAAACATTCAGTACTTC.

The CDR3 sequence is CASSSTRYSNQPQHF. CDR3 nucleotide sequence: TGTGCCAGCAGCTCCACGAGGTATAGCAATCAGCCCCAGCATTTT. V usage is TRBV7-2 and J usage is TRBJ1-5; unclear D gene. Germline-derived CDR1 and CDR2 are SGHTA and FQGNSA. The CDR3 is 15 residues long. Trimming removed 4 bases from V and 0 bases from J, with 10 bases in between.

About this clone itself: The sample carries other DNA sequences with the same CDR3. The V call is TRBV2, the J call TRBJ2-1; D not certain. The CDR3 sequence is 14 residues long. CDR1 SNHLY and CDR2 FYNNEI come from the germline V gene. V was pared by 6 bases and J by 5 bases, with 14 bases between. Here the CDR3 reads CASSKRLLNNEQFF. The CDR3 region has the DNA TGTGCCAGCAGCAAGCGACTGCTCAACAATGAGCAGTTCTTC.

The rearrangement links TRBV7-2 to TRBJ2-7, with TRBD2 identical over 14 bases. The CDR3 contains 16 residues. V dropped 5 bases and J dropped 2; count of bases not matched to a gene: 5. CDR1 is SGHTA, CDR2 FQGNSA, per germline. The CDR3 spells CASSGQGLAGAYEQYF. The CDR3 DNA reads TGTGCCAGCAGCGGCCAGGGACTAGCGGGGGCCTACGAGCAGTACTTC.

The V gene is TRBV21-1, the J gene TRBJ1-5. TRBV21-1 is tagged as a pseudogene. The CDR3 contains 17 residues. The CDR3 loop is CASSKCGGGDSNQPQHF. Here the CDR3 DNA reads TGTGCCAGCAGCAAATGCGGGGGAGGGGACAGCAATCAGCCCCAGCATTTT.

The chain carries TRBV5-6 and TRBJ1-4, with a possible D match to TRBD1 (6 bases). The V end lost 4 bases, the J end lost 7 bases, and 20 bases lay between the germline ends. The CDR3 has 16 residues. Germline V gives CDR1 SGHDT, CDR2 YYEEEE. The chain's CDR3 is CASSPRRGALGEKLFF. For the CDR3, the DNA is TGTGCCAGCAGCCCCCGACGGGGGGCGTTAGGTGAAAAACTGTTTTTT.

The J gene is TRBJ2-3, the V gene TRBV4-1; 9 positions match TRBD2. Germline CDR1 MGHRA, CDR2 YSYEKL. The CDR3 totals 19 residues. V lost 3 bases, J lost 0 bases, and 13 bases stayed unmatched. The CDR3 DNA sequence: TGCGCCAGCAGCCAGTTGCGCGCGGGGGGGTCCTCTAGCACAGATACGCAGTATTTT. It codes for CASSQLRAGGSSSTDTQYF.

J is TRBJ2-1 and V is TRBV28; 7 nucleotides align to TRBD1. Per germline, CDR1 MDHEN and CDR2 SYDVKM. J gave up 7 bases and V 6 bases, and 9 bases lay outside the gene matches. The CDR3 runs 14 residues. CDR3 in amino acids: CASRTDRVVNEQFF. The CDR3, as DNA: TGTGCCAGCAGAACCGACAGGGTCGTTAATGAGCAGTTCTTC.

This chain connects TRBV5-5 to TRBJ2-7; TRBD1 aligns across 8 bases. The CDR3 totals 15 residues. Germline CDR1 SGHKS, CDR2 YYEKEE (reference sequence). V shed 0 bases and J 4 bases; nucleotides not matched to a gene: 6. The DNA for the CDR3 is TGTGCCAGCAGCTTGGTTGCAGGACAGGGTTACGAGCAGTACTTC. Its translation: CASSLVAGQGYEQYF.

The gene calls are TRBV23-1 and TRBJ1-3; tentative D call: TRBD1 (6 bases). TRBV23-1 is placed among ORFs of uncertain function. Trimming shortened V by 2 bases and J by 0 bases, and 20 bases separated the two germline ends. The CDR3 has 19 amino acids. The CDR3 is CASSQLTGPPLTSGNTIYF. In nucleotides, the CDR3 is TGCGCCAGCAGTCAACTAACAGGGCCTCCCCTGACCTCTGGAAACACCATATATTTT.

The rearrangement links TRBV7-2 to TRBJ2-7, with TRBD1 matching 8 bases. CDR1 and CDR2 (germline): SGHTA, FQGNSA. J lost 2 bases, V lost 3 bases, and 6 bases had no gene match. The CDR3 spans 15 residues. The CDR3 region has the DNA TGTGCCAGCAGCTTGGCCGGGGGACAGGCCTACGAGCAGTACTTC. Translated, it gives CASSLAGGQAYEQYF.

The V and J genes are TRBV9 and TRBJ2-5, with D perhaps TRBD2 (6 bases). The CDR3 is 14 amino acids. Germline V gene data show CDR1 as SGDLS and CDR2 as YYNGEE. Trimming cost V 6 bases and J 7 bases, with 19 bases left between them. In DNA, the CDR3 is TGTGCCAGCACACCGCTGCCTGCGGAGGGGACCCAGTACTTC. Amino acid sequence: CASTPLPAEGTQYF.

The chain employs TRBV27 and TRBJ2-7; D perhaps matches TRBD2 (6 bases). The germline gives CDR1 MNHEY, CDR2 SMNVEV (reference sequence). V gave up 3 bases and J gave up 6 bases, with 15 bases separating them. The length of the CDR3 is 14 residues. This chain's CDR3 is CASSFVKGLSEQYF. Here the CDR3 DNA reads TGTGCCAGCAGTTTCGTTAAGGGACTGTCCGAGCAGTACTTC.

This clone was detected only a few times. The CDR3 sequence: CASSRQSLYEQYF. The CDR3 coding sequence is TGTGCCAGCAGCCGACAGTCTCTCTACGAGCAGTACTTC. The V gene is TRBV7-9, the J gene TRBJ2-7; maybe TRBD1 (5 bases). The germline V gene encodes CDR1 SEHNR and CDR2 FQNEAQ (reference sequence). V dropped 5 bases and J dropped 3 bases, with 11 bases sitting between them. The CDR3 is made up of 13 amino acids.